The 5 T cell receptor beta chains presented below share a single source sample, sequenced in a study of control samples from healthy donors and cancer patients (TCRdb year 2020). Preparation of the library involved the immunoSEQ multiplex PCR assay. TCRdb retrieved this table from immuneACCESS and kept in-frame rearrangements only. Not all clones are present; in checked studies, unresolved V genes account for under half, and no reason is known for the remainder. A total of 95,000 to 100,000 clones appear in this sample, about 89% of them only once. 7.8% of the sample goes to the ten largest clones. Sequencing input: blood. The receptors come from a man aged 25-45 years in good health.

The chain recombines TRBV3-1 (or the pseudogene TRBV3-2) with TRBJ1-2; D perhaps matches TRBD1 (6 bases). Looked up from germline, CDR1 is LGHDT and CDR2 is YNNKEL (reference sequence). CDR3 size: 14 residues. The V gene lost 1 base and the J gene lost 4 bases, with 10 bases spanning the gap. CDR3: CASSQAQGPYGYTF. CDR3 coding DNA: TGTGCCAGCAGCCAAGCGCAGGGGCCCTATGGCTACACCTTC.

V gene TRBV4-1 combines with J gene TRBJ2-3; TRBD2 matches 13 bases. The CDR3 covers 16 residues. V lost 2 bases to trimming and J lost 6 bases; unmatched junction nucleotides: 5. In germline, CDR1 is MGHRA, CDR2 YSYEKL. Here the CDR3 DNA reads TGCGCCAGCAGCCAATGGGGACTAGCGGGGTTGGATACGCAGTATTTT. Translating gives CASSQWGLAGLDTQYF.

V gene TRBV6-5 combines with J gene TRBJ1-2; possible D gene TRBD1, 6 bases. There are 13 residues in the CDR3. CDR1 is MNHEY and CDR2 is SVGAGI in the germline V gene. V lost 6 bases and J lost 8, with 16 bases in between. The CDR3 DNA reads TGTGCCAGCAGCACCCTGGGGGCGGGAGGCTACACCTTC. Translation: CASSTLGAGGYTF.

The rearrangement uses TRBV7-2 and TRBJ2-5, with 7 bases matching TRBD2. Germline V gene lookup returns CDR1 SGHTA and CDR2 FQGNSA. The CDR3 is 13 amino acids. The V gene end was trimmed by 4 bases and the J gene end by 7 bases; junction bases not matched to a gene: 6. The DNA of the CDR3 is TGTGCCAGCAGCTCTACTAGCGTCTGGACCCAGTACTTC. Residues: CASSSTSVWTQYF.

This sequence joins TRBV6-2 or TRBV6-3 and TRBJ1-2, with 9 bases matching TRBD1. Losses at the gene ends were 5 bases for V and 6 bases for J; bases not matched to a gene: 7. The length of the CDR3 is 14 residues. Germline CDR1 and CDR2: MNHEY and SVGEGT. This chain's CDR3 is CASSPGQGLDGYTF. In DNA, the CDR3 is TGTGCCAGCAGTCCGGGACAGGGACTTGATGGCTACACCTTC.